What follows is one T cell receptor (beta chain) and its context. The sample originates from a study of blood T cell repertoires in COVID-19. Study context: Specimens from acute and convalescent COVID-19 originated in the United States, Italy and Spain.

V lost 5 bases and J lost 1, with 8 bases in between. This CDR3 has 13 residues. Germline V gives CDR1 SEHNR, CDR2 FQNEAQ (reference sequence). Original handling: Reference gene primer amplification gave nucleated cell count estimates. Measured with immunoSEQ multiplex PCR; TCRdb has only the in-frame clones, and not every one. D and trimming were read from the DNA, whereas the V and J calls and clone size are those reported in that table. The sample shows fewer than 150,000 clones, around 85% of them seen only once. The V gene is TRBV7-9, the J gene TRBJ1-1; perhaps TRBD1 as D (6 bases). The TCR comes from a human donor in a cohort sampled during active COVID-19. The sample comprised peripheral blood. The CDR3 coding sequence is TGTGCCAGCAGCGGGGGCTGGAACACTGAAGCTTTCTTT. It translates to CASSGGWNTEAFF.